Sequencing of this T cell receptor (beta chain) was carried out in a study of blood T cell repertoires in COVID-19. Study-level background: Samples representing acute and convalescent COVID-19 were sourced from the United States, Italy and Spain. Sources were T cells, B-cell-depleted T cells, or PBMCs; the material itself was cDNA or gDNA.

Germline V gene data show CDR1 as LGHDT and CDR2 as YNNKEL (reference sequence). The CDR3 has 13 amino acids. With 0 bases removed from V and 10 bases from J, the gap between germline ends came to 12 bases. The Seattle patients, enrolled during active infection, were followed longitudinally. This clone has a single count. The method was immunoSEQ multiplex PCR; TCRdb's version includes in-frame clones alone and lacks a portion of them. The sample carries fewer than 300,000 clones, about 91% recorded once. This receptor was identified in a person under 35 with COVID-19, enrolled during active disease. Sequenced sample: peripheral blood. The chain joins TRBV3-1 (or the pseudogene TRBV3-2) to TRBJ1-1; weak D call: TRBD1 (5 bases). CDR3 protein: CASSQERGGVAFF. The CDR3 DNA follows: TGTGCCAGCAGCCAAGAAAGGGGTGGAGTAGCTTTCTTT.